The clone carrying this T cell receptor beta chain was seen only a few times. Its antigen is still unknown. These data come from a study of blood T cells in healthy people across ages. Study-wide results and limits: CMV status of donors was not determined, possibly confounding expanded clonotype changes.

A second PCR of roughly 7 to 11 cycles used a sample-barcoded 5' primer and a J-beta primer mix. A 12-random-nucleotide template-switch adaptor tagged each cDNA molecule. TCRdb ran MiXCR on the 5' RACE reads and lists one entry per CDR3 protein. Here the sample spans fewer than 950,000 distinct CDR3 sequences, around 36% being singletons. Each of the donors had roughly 9.7 milliliters of peripheral blood drawn into EDTA-treated Vacutainer tubes. From germline, CDR1 is MNHEY and CDR2 SMNVEV (reference sequence). V was cut by 3 bases and J by 6 bases, with 8 bases left in between. The CDR3 is 13 residues long.

The origin of this receptor is a man between 18 and 29 years old in good health. The chain carries TRBV27 and TRBJ2-2; D unclear. Input material: blood. DNA for the CDR3: TGTGCCAGCAGTTTGCGTATTTCCGGGGAGCTGTTTTTT. Translation gives CASSLRISGELFF.